This T cell receptor beta chain stems from a study of T cells in Graves' hyperthyroidism and ophthalmopathy. It was RNA transcripts that yielded the amplified TCR beta CDR3 regions. When the TCR CDR3 underwent first-round RT-PCR, the HTBI primer set was used. TCRdb called the multiplex PCR reads again in MiXCR, with one record for every CDR3 protein. The data hold a few hundred thousand distinct CDR3 sequences, with around 16% observed a single time. CDR3 length: 15 residues. Germline lookup yields CDR1 SGHTA and CDR2 FQGNSA. Germline trimming cut 5 bases from V and 6 bases from J; bases unmatched to any gene: 6.

The receptor was derived from a woman between 18 and 29 years old with Graves' hyperthyroidism that later progressed to Graves' ophthalmopathy. The specimen was blood. This sequence joins TRBV7-2 and TRBJ2-3, with 12 bases lining up with TRBD2. CDR3 bases: TGTGCCAGCAGCAAAGGACTAGCGGGAATGGATACGCAGTATTTT. This gives the protein CASSKGLAGMDTQYF.